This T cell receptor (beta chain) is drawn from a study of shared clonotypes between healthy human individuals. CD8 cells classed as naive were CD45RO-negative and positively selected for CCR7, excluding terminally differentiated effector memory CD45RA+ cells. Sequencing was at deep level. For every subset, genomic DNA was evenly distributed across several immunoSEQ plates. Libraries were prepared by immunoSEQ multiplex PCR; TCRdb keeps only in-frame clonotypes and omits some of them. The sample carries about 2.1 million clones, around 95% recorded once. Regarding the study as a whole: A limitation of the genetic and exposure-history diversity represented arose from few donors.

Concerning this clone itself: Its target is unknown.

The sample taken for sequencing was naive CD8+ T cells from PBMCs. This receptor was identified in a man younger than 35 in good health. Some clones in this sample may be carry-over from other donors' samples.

CDR3 amino acids: CASSVVDEQYF. The CDR3 nucleotides read TGTGCCAGCAGTGTTGTGGACGAGCAGTACTTC. The rearrangement joins TRBV2 to TRBJ2-7; D is ambiguous. This CDR3 region has 11 residues. Trimming removed 4 bases at V and 5 bases at J, with 6 bases between. The germline CDR1 and CDR2 sequences are SNHLY and FYNNEI. Variable domain in full (rest from reference TRBV2 and TRBJ2-7): EPEVTQTPSHQVTQMGQEVILRCVPISNHLYFYWYRQILGQKVEFLVSFYNNEISEKSEIFDDQFSVERPDGSNFTLKIRSTKLEDSAMYFCASSVVDEQYFGPGTRLTVT.